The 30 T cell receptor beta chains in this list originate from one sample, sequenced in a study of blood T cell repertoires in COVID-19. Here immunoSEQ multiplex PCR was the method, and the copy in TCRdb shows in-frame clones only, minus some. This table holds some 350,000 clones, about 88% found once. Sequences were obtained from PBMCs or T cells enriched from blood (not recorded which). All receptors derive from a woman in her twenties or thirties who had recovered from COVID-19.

The CDR3 reads CASSERGGAGYTF. CDR3 nucleotide sequence: TGTGCCAGCAGTGAACGTGGCGGGGCTGGCTACACCTTC. The genes are TRBV2 and TRBJ1-2; a weak D match, TRBD1 (5 bases). V gave up 2 bases and J gave up 7 bases, with 11 bases separating them. Germline values: CDR1 SNHLY, CDR2 FYNNEI. CDR3 length: 13 residues.

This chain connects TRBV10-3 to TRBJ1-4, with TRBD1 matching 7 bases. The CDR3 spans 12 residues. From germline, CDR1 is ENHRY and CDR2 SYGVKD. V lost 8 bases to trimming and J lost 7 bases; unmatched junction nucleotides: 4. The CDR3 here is CAIGGTAEKLFF. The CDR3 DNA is TGTGCCATCGGGGGGACAGCTGAAAAACTGTTTTTT.

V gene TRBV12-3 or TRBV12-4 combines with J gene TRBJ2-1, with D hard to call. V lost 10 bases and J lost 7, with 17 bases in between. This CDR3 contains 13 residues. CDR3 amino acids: CANSPGSRNEQFF. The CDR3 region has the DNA TGTGCCAACTCGCCCGGGTCAAGAAATGAGCAGTTCTTC.

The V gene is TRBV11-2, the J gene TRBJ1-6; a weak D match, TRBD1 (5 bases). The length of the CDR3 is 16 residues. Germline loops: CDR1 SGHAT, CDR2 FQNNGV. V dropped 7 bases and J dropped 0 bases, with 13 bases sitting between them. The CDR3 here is CASMLGQSSYNSPLHF. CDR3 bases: TGTGCCAGCATGTTGGGGCAGAGCTCCTATAATTCACCCCTCCACTTT.

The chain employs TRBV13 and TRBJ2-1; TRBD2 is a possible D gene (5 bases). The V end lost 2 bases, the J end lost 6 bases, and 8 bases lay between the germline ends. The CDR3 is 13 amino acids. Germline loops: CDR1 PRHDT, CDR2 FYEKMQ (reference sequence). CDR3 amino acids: CASSLIAGNEQFF. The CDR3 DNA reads TGTGCCAGCAGCTTAATCGCGGGCAATGAGCAGTTCTTC.

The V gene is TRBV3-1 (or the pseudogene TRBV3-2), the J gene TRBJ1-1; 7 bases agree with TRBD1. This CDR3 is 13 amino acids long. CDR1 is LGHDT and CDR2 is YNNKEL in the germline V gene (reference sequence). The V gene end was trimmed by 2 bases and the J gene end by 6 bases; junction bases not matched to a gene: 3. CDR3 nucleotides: TGTGCCAGCAGCCAACAGGGGGGCTCTGAAGCTTTCTTT. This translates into CASSQQGGSEAFF.

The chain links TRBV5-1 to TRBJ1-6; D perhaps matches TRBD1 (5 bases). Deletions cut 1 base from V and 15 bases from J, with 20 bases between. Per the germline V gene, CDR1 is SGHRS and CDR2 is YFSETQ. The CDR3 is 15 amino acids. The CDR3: CASSLNGELWGDLHF. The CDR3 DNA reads TGCGCCAGCAGCTTGAATGGGGAGCTCTGGGGGGACCTCCACTTT.

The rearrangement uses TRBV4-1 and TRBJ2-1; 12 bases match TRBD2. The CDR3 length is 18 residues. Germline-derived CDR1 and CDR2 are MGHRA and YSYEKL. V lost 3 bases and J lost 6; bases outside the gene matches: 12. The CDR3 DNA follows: TGCGCCAGCAGCCACCGCCTTAGCCTAGCGGGAGGGTTCAATGAGCAGTTCTTC. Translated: CASSHRLSLAGGFNEQFF.

Written as DNA, the CDR3 is TGTGCCAGCAGCCCGGGGACAGGCTATGGCTACACCTTC. It codes for CASSPGTGYGYTF. The chain uses TRBV5-6 and TRBJ1-2; 8 bases line up with TRBD1. J lost 4 bases, V lost 4 bases, and 3 bases had no gene match. The CDR3 is 13 amino acids. Germline assignment: CDR1 SGHDT and CDR2 YYEEEE.

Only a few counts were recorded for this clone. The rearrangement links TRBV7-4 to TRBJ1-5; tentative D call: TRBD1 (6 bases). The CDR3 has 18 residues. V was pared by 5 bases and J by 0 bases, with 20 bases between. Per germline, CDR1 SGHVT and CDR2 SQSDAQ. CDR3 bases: TGTGCCAGCAGCCTCCAGGGATTTAGGGGGTATAGCAATCAGCCCCAGCATTTT. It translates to CASSLQGFRGYSNQPQHF.

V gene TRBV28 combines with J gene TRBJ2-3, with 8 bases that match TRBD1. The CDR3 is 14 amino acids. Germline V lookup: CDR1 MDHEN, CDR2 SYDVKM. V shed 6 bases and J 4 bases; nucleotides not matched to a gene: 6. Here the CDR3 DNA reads TGTGCCAGCAGCCACCAGGACAGGGCAGATACGCAGTATTTT. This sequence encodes CASSHQDRADTQYF. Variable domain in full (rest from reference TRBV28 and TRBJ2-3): DVKVTQSSRYLVKRTGEKVFLECVQDMDHENMFWYRQDPGLGLRLIYFSYDVKMKEKGDIPEGYSVSREKKERFSLILESASTNQTSMYLCASSHQDRADTQYFGPGTRLTVL.

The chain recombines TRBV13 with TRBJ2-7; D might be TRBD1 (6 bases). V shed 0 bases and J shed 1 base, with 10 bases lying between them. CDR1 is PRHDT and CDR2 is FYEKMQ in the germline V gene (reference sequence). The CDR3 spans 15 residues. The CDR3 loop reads CASSLGSDRSYEQYF. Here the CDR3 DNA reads TGTGCCAGCAGCTTAGGCTCGGACAGATCCTACGAGCAGTACTTC.

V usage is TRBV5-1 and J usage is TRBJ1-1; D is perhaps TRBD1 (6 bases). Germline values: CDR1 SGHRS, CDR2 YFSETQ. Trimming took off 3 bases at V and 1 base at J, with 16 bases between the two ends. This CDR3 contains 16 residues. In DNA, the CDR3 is TGCGCCAGCAGCTCACAGGGAACTGAATGGAACACTGAAGCTTTCTTT. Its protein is CASSSQGTEWNTEAFF.

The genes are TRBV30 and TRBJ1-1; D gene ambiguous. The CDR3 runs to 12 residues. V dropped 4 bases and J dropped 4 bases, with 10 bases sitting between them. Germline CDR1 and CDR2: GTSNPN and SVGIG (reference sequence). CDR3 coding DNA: TGTGCCTGGAATATGGGAGCCACTGAAGCTTTCTTT. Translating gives CAWNMGATEAFF.

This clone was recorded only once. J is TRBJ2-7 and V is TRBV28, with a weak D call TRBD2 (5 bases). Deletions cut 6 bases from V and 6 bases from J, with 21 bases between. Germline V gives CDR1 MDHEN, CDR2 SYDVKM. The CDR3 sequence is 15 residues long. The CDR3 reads CASSPNRGARAEQYF. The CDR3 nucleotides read TGTGCCAGCAGCCCTAATCGGGGAGCGCGGGCCGAGCAGTACTTC.

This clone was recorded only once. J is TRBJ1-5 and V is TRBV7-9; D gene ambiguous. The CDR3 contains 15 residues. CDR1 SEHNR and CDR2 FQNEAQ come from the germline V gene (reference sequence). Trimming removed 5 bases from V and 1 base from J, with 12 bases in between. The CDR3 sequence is CASSTTLTSNQPQHF. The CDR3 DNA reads TGTGCCAGCAGCACGACACTGACGAGCAATCAGCCCCAGCATTTT.

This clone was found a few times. CDR3 sequence: CASSVEGQGNTGELFF. The CDR3, as DNA: TGTGCCAGCAGTGTTGAGGGACAGGGAAACACCGGGGAGCTGTTTTTT. The V gene is TRBV28, the J gene TRBJ2-2; the match to TRBD1 covers 9 bases. The V gene's germline CDR1 is MDHEN and CDR2 SYDVKM. V shed 5 bases and J 2 bases; nucleotides not matched to a gene: 6. This CDR3 has 16 residues. The full variable domain, with the rest looked up from reference TRBV28 and TRBJ2-2, is DVKVTQSSRYLVKRTGEKVFLECVQDMDHENMFWYRQDPGLGLRLIYFSYDVKMKEKGDIPEGYSVSREKKERFSLILESASTNQTSMYLCASSVEGQGNTGELFFGEGSRLTVL.

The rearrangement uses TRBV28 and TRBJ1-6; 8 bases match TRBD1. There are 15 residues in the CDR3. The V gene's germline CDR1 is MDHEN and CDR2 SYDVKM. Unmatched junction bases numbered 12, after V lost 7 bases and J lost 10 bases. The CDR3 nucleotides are TGTGCCAGCACAGAAGGGTCCAGGGGGCGGTCACCCCTCCACTTT. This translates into CASTEGSRGRSPLHF. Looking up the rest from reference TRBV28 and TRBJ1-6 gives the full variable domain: DVKVTQSSRYLVKRTGEKVFLECVQDMDHENMFWYRQDPGLGLRLIYFSYDVKMKEKGDIPEGYSVSREKKERFSLILESASTNQTSMYLCASTEGSRGRSPLHFGNGTRLTVT.

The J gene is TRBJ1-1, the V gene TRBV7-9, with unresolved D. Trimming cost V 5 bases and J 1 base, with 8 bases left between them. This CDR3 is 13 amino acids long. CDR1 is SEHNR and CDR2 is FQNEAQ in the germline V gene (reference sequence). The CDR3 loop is CASSPYKNTEAFF. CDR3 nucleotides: TGTGCCAGCAGCCCTTACAAGAACACTGAAGCTTTCTTT.

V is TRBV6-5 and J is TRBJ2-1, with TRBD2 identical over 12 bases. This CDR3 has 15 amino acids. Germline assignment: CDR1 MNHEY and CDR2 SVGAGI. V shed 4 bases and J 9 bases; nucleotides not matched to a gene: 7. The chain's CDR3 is CASSLLAGGGGEQFF. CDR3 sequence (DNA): TGTGCCAGCAGTTTACTAGCGGGAGGAGGAGGTGAGCAGTTCTTC.

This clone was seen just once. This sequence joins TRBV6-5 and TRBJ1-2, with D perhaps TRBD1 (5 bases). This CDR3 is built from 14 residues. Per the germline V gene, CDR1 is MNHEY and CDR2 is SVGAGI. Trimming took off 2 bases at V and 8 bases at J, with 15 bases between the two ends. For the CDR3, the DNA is TGTGCCAGCAGTTACGGCGGGGCTCGGGCGGGCTACACCTTC. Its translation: CASSYGGARAGYTF.

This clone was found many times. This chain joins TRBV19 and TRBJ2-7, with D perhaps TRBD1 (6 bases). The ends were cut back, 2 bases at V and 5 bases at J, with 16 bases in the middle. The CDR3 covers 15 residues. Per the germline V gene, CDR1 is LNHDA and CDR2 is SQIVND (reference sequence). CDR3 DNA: TGTGCCAGTAGTATATACGGACAGAGGTCCAACGAGCAGTACTTC. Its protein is CASSIYGQRSNEQYF.

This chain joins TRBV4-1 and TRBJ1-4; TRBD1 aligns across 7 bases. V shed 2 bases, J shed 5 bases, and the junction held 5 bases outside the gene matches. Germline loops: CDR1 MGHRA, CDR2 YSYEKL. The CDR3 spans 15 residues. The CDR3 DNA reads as TGCGCCAGCAGCCAAACCGGGACAGCGAATGAAAAACTGTTTTTT. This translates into CASSQTGTANEKLFF.

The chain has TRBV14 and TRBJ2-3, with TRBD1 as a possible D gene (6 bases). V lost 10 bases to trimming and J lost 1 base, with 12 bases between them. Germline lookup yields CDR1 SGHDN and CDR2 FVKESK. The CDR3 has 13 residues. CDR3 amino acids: CATGTSRTDTQYF. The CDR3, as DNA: TGTGCCACCGGGACATCCCGCACAGATACGCAGTATTTT.

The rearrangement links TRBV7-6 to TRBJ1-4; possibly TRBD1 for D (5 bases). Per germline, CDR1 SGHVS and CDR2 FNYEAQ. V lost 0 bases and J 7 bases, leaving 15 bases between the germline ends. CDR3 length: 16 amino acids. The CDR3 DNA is TGTGCCAGCAGCTTAGCGCTCTGGCAGGGAAGTGAAAAACTGTTTTTT. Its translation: CASSLALWQGSEKLFF.

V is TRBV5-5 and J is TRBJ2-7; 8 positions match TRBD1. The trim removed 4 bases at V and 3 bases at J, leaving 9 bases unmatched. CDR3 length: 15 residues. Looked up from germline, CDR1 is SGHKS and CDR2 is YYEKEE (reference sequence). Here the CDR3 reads CASSIWTGPYYEQYF. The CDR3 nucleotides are TGTGCCAGCAGCATTTGGACAGGGCCTTACTACGAGCAGTACTTC.

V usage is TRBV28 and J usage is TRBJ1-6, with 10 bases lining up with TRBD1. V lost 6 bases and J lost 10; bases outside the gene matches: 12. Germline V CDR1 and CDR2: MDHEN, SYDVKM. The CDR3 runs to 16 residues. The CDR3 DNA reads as TGTGCCAGCAGCTACTTCACCGGGACAGGGGACTCACCCCTCCACTTT. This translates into CASSYFTGTGDSPLHF.

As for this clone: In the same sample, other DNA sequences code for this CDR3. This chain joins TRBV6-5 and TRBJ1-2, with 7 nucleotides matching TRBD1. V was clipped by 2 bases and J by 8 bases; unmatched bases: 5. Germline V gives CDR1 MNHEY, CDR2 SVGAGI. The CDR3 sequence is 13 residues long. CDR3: CASSYRGREGYTF. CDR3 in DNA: TGTGCCAGCAGTTACAGGGGGCGTGAGGGCTACACCTTC.

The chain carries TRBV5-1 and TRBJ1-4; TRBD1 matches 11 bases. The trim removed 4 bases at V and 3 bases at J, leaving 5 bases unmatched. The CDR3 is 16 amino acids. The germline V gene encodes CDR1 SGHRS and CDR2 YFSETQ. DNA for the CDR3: TGCGCCAGCAGCATGGACAGGGGGCTGGCTAATGAAAAACTGTTTTTT. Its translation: CASSMDRGLANEKLFF.

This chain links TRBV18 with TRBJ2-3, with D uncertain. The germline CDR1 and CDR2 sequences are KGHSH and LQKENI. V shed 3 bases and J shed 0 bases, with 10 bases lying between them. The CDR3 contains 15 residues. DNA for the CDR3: TGTGCCAGCTCACCGCCACCTACTAGCACAGATACGCAGTATTTT. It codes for CASSPPPTSTDTQYF.